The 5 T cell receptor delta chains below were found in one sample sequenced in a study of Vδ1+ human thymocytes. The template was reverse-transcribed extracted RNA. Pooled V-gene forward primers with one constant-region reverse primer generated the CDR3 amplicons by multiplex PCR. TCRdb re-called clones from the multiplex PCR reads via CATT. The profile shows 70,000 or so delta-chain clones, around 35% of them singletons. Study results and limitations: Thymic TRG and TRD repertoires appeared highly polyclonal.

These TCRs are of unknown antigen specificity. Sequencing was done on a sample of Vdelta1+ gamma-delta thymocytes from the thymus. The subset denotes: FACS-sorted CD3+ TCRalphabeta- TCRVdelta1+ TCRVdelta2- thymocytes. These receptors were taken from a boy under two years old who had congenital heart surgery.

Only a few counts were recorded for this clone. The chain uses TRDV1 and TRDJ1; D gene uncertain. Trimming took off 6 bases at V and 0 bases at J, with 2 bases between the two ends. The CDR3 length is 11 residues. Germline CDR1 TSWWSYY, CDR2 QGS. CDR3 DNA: TGTGCTCTTGGAAACACCGATAAACTCATCTTT. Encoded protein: CALGNTDKLIF.

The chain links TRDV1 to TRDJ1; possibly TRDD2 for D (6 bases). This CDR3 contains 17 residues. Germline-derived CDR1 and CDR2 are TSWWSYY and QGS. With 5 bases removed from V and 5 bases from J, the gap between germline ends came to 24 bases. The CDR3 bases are TGTGCTCTTGGGAAGGCCTTCCCCTGGGAGAAGGGAGATAAACTCATCTTT. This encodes CALGKAFPWEKGDKLIF.

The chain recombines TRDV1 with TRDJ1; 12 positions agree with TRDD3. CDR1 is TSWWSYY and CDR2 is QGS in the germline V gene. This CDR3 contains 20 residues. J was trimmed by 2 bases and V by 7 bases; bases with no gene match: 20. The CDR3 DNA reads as TGTGCTCTTGCCTCCCGTACTGGGGGATACAATCCCCTTTTAACCGATAAACTCATCTTT. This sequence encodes CALASRTGGYNPLLTDKLIF.

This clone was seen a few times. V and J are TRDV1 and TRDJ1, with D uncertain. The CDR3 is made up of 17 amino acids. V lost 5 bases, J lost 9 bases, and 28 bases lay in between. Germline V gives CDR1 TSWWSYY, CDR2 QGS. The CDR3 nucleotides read TGTGCTCTTGGGAACATGCCGGAGGGTCTCCCCGTAGGCGAACTCATCTTT. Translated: CALGNMPEGLPVGELIF.

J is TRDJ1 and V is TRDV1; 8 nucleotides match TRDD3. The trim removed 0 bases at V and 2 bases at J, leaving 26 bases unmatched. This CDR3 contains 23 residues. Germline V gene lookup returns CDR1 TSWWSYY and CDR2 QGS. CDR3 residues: CALGELELCGVLCTGGLTDKLIF. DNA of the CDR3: TGTGCTCTTGGGGAACTAGAACTATGTGGCGTCCTCTGTACTGGGGGGCTGACCGATAAACTCATCTTT.